This T cell receptor (beta chain) derives from a study of vaccination effects on CD4 cells after COVID-19. Comments on this clone: Its cognate antigen is unknown.

This table comes from immunoSEQ multiplex PCR, and its TCRdb copy is limited to in-frame clones, with some not included. The sample consists of 35,000 to 50,000 clones, roughly 82% of them appearing once. Peptide-pool stimulation followed by sequencing identified expanded antigen-specific CD4+ clonotypes in the ViraFEST assay. At the end of roughly 9 days of culture, CD4+ T cells were isolated. Vaccine recipients had no previous SARS-CoV-2 infection; their nucleocapsid antibodies were negative. Wells containing a few million PBMC each were cultured with approximately 9.2 IU/ml IL-2 and 10 ug/ml peptides. Germline-derived CDR1 and CDR2 are SGHNT and YENEEA. CDR3 size: 16 residues. V shed 5 bases and J 4 bases; nucleotides not matched to a gene: 6.

The starting material was CD4+ T cells from PBMCs cultured with HCoV-NL63 spike peptides, obtained before COVID-19 vaccination. The chain is built from TRBV11-3 and TRBJ2-1; 12 bases match TRBD2. This clonotype originated in a human donor who received a COVID-19 vaccine. CDR3 nucleotides: TGTGCCAGCAGCGAGACTAGCGGGGGAGTTTACAATGAGCAGTTCTTC. This codes for CASSETSGGVYNEQFF.